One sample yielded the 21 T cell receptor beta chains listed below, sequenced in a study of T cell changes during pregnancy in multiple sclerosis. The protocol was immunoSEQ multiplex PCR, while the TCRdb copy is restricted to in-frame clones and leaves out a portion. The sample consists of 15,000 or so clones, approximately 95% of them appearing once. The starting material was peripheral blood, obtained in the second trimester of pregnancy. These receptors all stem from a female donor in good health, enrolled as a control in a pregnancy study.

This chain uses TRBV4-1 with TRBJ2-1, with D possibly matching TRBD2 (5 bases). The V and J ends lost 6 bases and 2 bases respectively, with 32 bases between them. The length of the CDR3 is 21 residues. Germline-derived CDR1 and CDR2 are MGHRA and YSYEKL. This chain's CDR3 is CASRDPRKKGFDLGAYNEQFF. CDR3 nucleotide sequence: TGCGCCAGCAGAGATCCAAGAAAGAAAGGCTTCGACCTCGGGGCCTACAATGAGCAGTTCTTC.

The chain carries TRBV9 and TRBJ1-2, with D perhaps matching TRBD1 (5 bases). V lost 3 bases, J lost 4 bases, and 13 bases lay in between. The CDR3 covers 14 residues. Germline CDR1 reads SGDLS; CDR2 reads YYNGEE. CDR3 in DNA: TGTGCCAGCAGCGCGCTAGGGGTCGCCTATGGCTACACCTTC. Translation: CASSALGVAYGYTF.

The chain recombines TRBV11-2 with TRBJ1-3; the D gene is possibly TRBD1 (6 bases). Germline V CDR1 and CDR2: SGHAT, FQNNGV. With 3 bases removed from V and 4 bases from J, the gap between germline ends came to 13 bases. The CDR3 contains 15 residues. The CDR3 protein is CASSFHRVSGNTIYF. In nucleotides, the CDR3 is TGTGCCAGCAGCTTCCACAGGGTTTCGGGAAACACCATATATTTT.

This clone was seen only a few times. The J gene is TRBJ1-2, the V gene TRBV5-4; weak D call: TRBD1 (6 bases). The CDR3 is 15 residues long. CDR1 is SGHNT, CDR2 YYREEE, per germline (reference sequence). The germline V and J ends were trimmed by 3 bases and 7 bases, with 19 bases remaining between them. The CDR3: CASSSATARGFGYTF. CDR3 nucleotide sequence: TGTGCCAGCAGCTCGGCGACAGCCAGGGGATTTGGCTACACCTTC.

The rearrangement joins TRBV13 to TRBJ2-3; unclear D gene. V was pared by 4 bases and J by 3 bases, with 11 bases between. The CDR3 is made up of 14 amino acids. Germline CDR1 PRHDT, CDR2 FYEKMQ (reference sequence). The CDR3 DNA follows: TGTGCCAGCAGCTCAACTGAACGGACAGATACGCAGTATTTT. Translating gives CASSSTERTDTQYF.

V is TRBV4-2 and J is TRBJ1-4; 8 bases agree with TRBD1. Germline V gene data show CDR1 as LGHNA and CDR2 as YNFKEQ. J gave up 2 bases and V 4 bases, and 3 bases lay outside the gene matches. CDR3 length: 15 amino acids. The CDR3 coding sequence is TGTGCCAGCAGCCCTCAGGGGGCGACTAATGAAAAACTGTTTTTT. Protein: CASSPQGATNEKLFF.

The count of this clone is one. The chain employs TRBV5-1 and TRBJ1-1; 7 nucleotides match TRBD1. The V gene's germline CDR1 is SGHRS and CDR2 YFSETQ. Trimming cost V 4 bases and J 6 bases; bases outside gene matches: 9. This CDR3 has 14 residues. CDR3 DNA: TGCGCCAGCAGCACCCAGACAGGGATGGCTGAAGCTTTCTTT. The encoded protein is CASSTQTGMAEAFF.

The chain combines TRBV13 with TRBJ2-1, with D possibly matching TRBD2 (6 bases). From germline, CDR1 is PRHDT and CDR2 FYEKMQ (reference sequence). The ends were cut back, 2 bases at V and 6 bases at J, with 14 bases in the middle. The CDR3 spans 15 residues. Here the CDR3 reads CASSLRDWASNEQFF. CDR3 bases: TGTGCCAGCAGCTTAAGGGACTGGGCGTCCAATGAGCAGTTCTTC.

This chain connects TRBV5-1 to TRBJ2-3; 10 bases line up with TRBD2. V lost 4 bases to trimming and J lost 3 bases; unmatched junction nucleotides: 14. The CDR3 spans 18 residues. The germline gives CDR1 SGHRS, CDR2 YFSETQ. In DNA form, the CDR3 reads TGCGCCAGCAGCCCTGCCTCCTTAGCGGGGGGCTGGACAGATACGCAGTATTTT. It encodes CASSPASLAGGWTDTQYF. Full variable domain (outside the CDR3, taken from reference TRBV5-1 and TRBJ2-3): KAGVTQTPRYLIKTRGQQVTLSCSPISGHRSVSWYQQTPGQGLQFLFEYFSETQRNKGNFPGRFSGRQFSNSRSEMNVSTLELGDSALYLCASSPASLAGGWTDTQYFGPGTRLTVL.

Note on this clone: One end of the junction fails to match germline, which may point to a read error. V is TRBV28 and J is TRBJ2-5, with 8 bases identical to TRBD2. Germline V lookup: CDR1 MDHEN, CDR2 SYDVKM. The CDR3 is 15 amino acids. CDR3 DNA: TGTGCCAGCACTTTAAACTCGGGACTAGAAGAGACCCAGTACTTC. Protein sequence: CASTLNSGLEETQYF.

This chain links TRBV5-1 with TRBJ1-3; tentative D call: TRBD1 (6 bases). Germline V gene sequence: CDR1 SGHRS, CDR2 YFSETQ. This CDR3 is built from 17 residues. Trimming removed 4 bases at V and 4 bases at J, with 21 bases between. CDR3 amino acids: CASSVEGVGVYGNTIYF. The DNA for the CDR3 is TGCGCCAGCAGCGTGGAGGGGGTAGGGGTCTACGGAAACACCATATATTTT.

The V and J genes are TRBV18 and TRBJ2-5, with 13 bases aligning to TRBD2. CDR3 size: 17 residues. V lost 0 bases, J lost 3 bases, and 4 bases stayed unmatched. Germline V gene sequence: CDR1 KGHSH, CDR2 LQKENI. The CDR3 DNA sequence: TGTGCCAGCTCACCACCTGGACTAGCGGGGGCCAAAGAGACCCAGTACTTC. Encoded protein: CASSPPGLAGAKETQYF. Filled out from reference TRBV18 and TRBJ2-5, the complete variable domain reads NAGVMQNPRHLVRRRGQEARLRCSPMKGHSHVYWYRQLPEEGLKFMVYLQKENIIDESGMPKERFSAEFPKEGPSILRIQQVVRGDSAAYFCASSPPGLAGAKETQYFGPGTRLLVL.

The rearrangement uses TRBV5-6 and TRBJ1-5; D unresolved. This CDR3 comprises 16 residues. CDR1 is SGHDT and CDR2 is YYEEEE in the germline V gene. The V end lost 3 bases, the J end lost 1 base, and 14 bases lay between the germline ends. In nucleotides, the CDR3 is TGTGCCAGCAGCTATCGGGAAAGGGCCAGCAATCAGCCCCAGCATTTT. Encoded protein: CASSYRERASNQPQHF.

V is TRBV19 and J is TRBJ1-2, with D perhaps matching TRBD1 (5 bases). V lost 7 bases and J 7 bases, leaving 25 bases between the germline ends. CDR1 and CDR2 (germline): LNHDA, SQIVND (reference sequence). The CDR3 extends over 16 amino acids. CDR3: CASTPSPFSGERGYTF. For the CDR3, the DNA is TGTGCCAGTACCCCTTCCCCCTTTTCGGGGGAGCGTGGCTACACCTTC.

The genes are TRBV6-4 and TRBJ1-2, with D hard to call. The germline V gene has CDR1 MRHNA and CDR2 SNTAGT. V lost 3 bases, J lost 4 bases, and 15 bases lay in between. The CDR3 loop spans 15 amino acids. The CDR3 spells CASSEAGSPTYGYTF. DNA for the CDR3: TGTGCCAGCAGTGAAGCGGGATCCCCTACCTATGGCTACACCTTC.

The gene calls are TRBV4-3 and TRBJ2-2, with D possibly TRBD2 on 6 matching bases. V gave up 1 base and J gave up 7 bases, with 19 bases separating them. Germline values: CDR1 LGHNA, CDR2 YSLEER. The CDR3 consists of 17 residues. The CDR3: CASSQVSRLEVDGELFF. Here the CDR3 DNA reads TGCGCCAGCAGCCAAGTATCCCGACTAGAGGTAGACGGGGAGCTGTTTTTT.

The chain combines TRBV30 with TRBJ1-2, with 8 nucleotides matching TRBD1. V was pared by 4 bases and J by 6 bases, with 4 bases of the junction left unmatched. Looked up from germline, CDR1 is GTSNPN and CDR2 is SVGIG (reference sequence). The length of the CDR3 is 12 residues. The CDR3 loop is CAWTTDRDGYTF. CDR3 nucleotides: TGTGCCTGGACGACGGACAGGGATGGCTACACCTTC. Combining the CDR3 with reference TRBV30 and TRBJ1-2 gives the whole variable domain SQTIHQWPATLVQPVGSPLSLECTVEGTSNPNLYWYRQAAGRGLQLLFYSVGIGQISSEVPQNLSASRPQDRQFILSSKKLLLSDSGFYLCAWTTDRDGYTFGSGTRLTVV.

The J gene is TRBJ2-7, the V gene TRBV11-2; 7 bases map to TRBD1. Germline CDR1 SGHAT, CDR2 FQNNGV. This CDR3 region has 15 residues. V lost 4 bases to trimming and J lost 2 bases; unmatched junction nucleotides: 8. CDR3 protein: CASSYTGAITYEQYF. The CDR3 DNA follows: TGTGCCAGCAGCTATACAGGGGCTATAACCTACGAGCAGTACTTC.

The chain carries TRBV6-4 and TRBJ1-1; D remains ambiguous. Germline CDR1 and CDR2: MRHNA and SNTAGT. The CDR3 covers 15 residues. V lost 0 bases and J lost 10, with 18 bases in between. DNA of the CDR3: TGTGCCAGCAGTGACTCTGGTCCTCGCCCTCAGTCAGCTTTCTTT. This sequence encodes CASSDSGPRPQSAFF.

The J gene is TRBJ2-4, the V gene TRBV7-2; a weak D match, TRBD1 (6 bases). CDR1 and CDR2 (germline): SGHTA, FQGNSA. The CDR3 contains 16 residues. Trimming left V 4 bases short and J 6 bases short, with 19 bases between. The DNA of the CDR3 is TGTGCCAGCAGCTCAGCCCCTGGACAGAAGTTAAACATTCAGTACTTC. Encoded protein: CASSSAPGQKLNIQYF.

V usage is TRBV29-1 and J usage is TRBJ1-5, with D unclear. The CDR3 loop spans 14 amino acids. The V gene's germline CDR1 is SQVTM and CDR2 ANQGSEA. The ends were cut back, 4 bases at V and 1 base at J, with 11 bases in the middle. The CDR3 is CSVGFSGSNQPQHF. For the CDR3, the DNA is TGCAGCGTTGGGTTTTCCGGGAGCAATCAGCCCCAGCATTTT. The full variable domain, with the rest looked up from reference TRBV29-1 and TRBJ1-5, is SAVISQKPSRDICQRGTSLTIQCQVDSQVTMMFWYRQQPGQSLTLIATANQGSEATYESGFVIDKFPISRPNLTFSTLTVSNMSPEDSSIYLCSVGFSGSNQPQHFGDGTRLSIL.